The 20 T cell receptor beta chains presented below share a single source sample, sequenced in a study of blood T cell repertoires in COVID-19 (TCRdb year 2020). Libraries came from the immunoSEQ multiplex PCR assay. TCRdb retrieved this table from immuneACCESS and kept in-frame rearrangements only. Not all clones are present; in checked studies, unresolved V genes account for under half, and no reason is known for the remainder. This sample comprises over 60,000 clones, 82% of them detected only once. Roughly a sixth of the sample lies in the top ten. What was sequenced was peripheral blood. All receptors derive from a human donor in a cohort sampled during active COVID-19.

The CDR3 region has the DNA TGTGCCAGCAGTTTATTTTGGGGGCCCGACACCGGGGAGCTGTTTTTT. It yields the protein CASSLFWGPDTGELFF. The rearrangement joins TRBV27 to TRBJ2-2; a possible D gene is TRBD1 (6 bases). V dropped 1 base and J dropped 3 bases, with 12 bases sitting between them. CDR1 and CDR2 from the germline V gene are MNHEY and SMNVEV (reference sequence). This CDR3 contains 16 residues.

The V call is TRBV6-5, the J call TRBJ1-6; TRBD1 aligns across 10 bases. CDR3 size: 15 residues. The V gene's germline CDR1 is MNHEY and CDR2 SVGAGI. Trimming at V came to 8 bases and at J to 6 bases, leaving 7 bases not matched to a gene. The CDR3 DNA reads as TGTGCCAGCGGGACAGGGGTTCACATTAATTCACCCCTCCACTTT. This gives the protein CASGTGVHINSPLHF.

The chain recombines TRBV11-2 with TRBJ2-1; TRBD2 agrees at 9 bases. The CDR3 totals 15 residues. Germline CDR1 SGHAT, CDR2 FQNNGV. J lost 2 bases, V lost 4 bases, and 3 bases had no gene match. CDR3 DNA: TGTGCCAGCAGCTCGATAGCGGGGGCCTACAATGAGCAGTTCTTC. Translation gives CASSSIAGAYNEQFF.

The rearrangement joins TRBV6-6 to TRBJ1-3; D is unresolved. Per the germline V gene, CDR1 is MNHNY and CDR2 is SVGAGI (reference sequence). The CDR3 spans 12 residues. V was shortened by 6 bases and J by 4 bases, with 7 bases between the two germline ends. CDR3 coding DNA: TGTGCCAGCAGGGGCCAGGGAAACACCATATATTTT. This gives the protein CASRGQGNTIYF.

The chain recombines TRBV5-1 with TRBJ1-2; perhaps TRBD1 as D (6 bases). This CDR3 spans 14 amino acids. Trimming removed 4 bases at V and 4 bases at J, with 14 bases between. Per germline, CDR1 SGHRS and CDR2 YFSETQ. The CDR3 here is CASSLQGIGYGYTF. CDR3 DNA: TGCGCCAGCAGCCTGCAGGGGATCGGCTATGGCTACACCTTC.

The chain couples TRBV4-3 to TRBJ1-1; D is undetermined. CDR3 length: 14 amino acids. The germline V gene has CDR1 LGHNA and CDR2 YSLEER. V lost 0 bases and J lost 11, with 16 bases in between. The CDR3 DNA sequence: TGCGCCAGCAGCCAAGAACCAGGTCGACCCCTGGCTTTCTTT. Translating gives CASSQEPGRPLAFF.

The V gene is TRBV5-4, the J gene TRBJ2-7, with 7 bases aligning to TRBD1. V gave up 4 bases and J gave up 6 bases; unmatched junction bases: 7. The CDR3 extends over 13 amino acids. Germline CDR1 reads SGHNT; CDR2 reads YYREEE (reference sequence). CDR3 DNA sequence: TGTGCCAGCAGCCGGGACAGCGAAGGCGAGCAGTACTTC. Its protein is CASSRDSEGEQYF. Complete variable domain (other parts from reference TRBV5-4 and TRBJ2-7): ETGVTQSPTHLIKTRGQQVTLRCSSQSGHNTVSWYQQALGQGPQFIFQYYREEENGRGNFPPRFSGLQFPNYSSELNVNALELDDSALYLCASSRDSEGEQYFGPGTRLTVT.

V usage is TRBV5-1 and J usage is TRBJ2-5; D is perhaps TRBD1 (5 bases). The CDR3 is 15 amino acids. CDR1 SGHRS and CDR2 YFSETQ come from the germline V gene. Trimming took 2 bases from V and 1 from J, leaving 12 bases between them. Here the CDR3 DNA reads TGCGCCAGCAGCTTTACAGGTGACCTCCAAGAGACCCAGTACTTC. Its protein product is CASSFTGDLQETQYF. Full variable domain (rest looked up from reference TRBV5-1 and TRBJ2-5): KAGVTQTPRYLIKTRGQQVTLSCSPISGHRSVSWYQQTPGQGLQFLFEYFSETQRNKGNFPGRFSGRQFSNSRSEMNVSTLELGDSALYLCASSFTGDLQETQYFGPGTRLLVL.

For the CDR3, the DNA is TGTGCCAGCAGCGTAGGAGGGAGTGACTCTGGGGCCAACGTCCTGACTTTC. It specifies CASSVGGSDSGANVLTF. The chain recombines TRBV9 with TRBJ2-6; D is perhaps TRBD2 (5 bases). Germline V CDR1 and CDR2: SGDLS, YYNGEE. The V end was cut by 0 bases, the J end by 0 bases, with 10 bases between. The CDR3 has 17 amino acids.

CDR3 nucleotides: TGTGCCAGCAGCTTCGGGGGTTCGGAAAAACTGTTTTTT. This encodes CASSFGGSEKLFF. The gene calls are TRBV7-2 and TRBJ1-4, with a possible D match to TRBD1 (5 bases). V was clipped by 3 bases and J by 8 bases, with 10 bases between them. This CDR3 spans 13 amino acids. Germline CDR1 SGHTA, CDR2 FQGNSA.

This chain joins TRBV9 and TRBJ2-7; 8 bases map to TRBD1. CDR3 length: 15 residues. J was trimmed by 2 bases and V by 0 bases; bases with no gene match: 4. The germline gives CDR1 SGDLS, CDR2 YYNGEE. The CDR3 is CASSVEGQATYEQYF. In DNA form, the CDR3 reads TGTGCCAGCAGCGTAGAGGGACAGGCGACCTACGAGCAGTACTTC.

This clone showed up just a few times. This chain uses TRBV19 with TRBJ1-2; TRBD1 might be the D (5 bases). V was pared by 3 bases and J by 4 bases, with 9 bases between. CDR1 is LNHDA and CDR2 is SQIVND in the germline V gene (reference sequence). This CDR3 is built from 13 residues. The CDR3 sequence is CASSIDSAYGYTF. CDR3 DNA sequence: TGTGCCAGTAGTATCGACAGTGCCTATGGCTACACCTTC.

V is TRBV2 and J is TRBJ1-5; no firm D call. V shed 4 bases and J shed 1 base, with 8 bases lying between them. Germline V gives CDR1 SNHLY, CDR2 FYNNEI. The CDR3 sequence is 14 residues long. CDR3 DNA: TGTGCCAGCAGTGCCAGAACAAGCAATCAGCCCCAGCATTTT. Amino acid sequence: CASSARTSNQPQHF.

This clone was seen a few times. The rearrangement uses TRBV10-3 and TRBJ1-1; D uncertain. This CDR3 is 13 amino acids long. V lost 0 bases to trimming and J lost 6 bases, with 8 bases between them. CDR1 is ENHRY and CDR2 is SYGVKD in the germline V gene. The CDR3 sequence: CAISESGSAEAFF. The CDR3 DNA reads as TGTGCCATCAGTGAGTCGGGGAGCGCTGAAGCTTTCTTT.

The rearrangement joins TRBV2 to TRBJ1-2, with 8 bases aligning to TRBD1. The length of the CDR3 is 14 residues. Germline V gives CDR1 SNHLY, CDR2 FYNNEI. Trimming at V came to 3 bases and at J to 2 bases, leaving 2 bases not matched to a gene. Here the CDR3 reads CASSEGQANYGYTF. Here the CDR3 DNA reads TGTGCCAGCAGTGAGGGACAGGCAAACTATGGCTACACCTTC. Drawing the rest from reference TRBV2 and TRBJ1-2, the complete variable domain is EPEVTQTPSHQVTQMGQEVILRCVPISNHLYFYWYRQILGQKVEFLVSFYNNEISEKSEIFDDQFSVERPDGSNFTLKIRSTKLEDSAMYFCASSEGQANYGYTFGSGTRLTVV.

This clone showed up just once. V and J are TRBV5-1 and TRBJ1-2; maybe TRBD1 (6 bases). The V and J ends lost 4 bases and 8 bases respectively, with 12 bases between them. CDR3 length equals 12 residues. Germline V gene data show CDR1 as SGHRS and CDR2 as YFSETQ. The CDR3 loop is CASSKGVRGYTF. CDR3 in DNA: TGCGCCAGCAGCAAGGGGGTACGGGGCTACACCTTC. The variable domain in full, completed from reference TRBV5-1 and TRBJ1-2, reads KAGVTQTPRYLIKTRGQQVTLSCSPISGHRSVSWYQQTPGQGLQFLFEYFSETQRNKGNFPGRFSGRQFSNSRSEMNVSTLELGDSALYLCASSKGVRGYTFGSGTRLTVV.

The V and J genes are TRBV5-4 and TRBJ2-7; TRBD2 aligns across 12 bases. V shed 3 bases, J shed 3 bases, and the junction held 4 bases outside the gene matches. Germline CDR1 is SGHNT and CDR2 is YYREEE (reference sequence). This CDR3 comprises 15 residues. CDR3 protein: CASSSPTSGGYEQYF. For the CDR3, the DNA is TGTGCCAGCAGCTCTCCGACTAGCGGGGGCTACGAGCAGTACTTC.

The rearrangement joins TRBV19 to TRBJ2-7, with 7 bases fitting TRBD1. Germline V lookup: CDR1 LNHDA, CDR2 SQIVND (reference sequence). V shed 3 bases, J shed 6 bases, and the junction held 8 bases outside the gene matches. The CDR3 contains 14 residues. The CDR3: CASSIDRESLEQYF. The CDR3 bases are TGTGCCAGTAGTATCGACAGGGAGAGCCTCGAGCAGTACTTC.

V is TRBV9 and J is TRBJ1-3, with a tentative D call TRBD1 (6 bases). The CDR3 spans 15 residues. The V end was cut by 4 bases, the J end by 0 bases, with 11 bases between. CDR1 and CDR2 (germline): SGDLS, YYNGEE. The CDR3 loop reads CASSFPGVSGNTIYF. The DNA for the CDR3 is TGTGCCAGCAGCTTCCCAGGGGTCTCTGGAAACACCATATATTTT.

The sample holds a few counts of this clone. The V call is TRBV18, the J call TRBJ1-5; no reliable D call. From germline, CDR1 is KGHSH and CDR2 LQKENI. V was cut by 5 bases and J by 4 bases, with 9 bases left in between. This CDR3 is built from 13 residues. CDR3 residues: CASSVGGNQPQHF. The CDR3, as DNA: TGTGCCAGCTCAGTTGGAGGAAATCAGCCCCAGCATTTT.